The next 8 T cell receptor beta chains were all read from a single sample in a study of T cells in Graves' hyperthyroidism and ophthalmopathy. Amplification targeted TCR beta CDR3 regions from RNA transcripts. A set of HTBI primers served as the primers for a first-round RT-PCR of the TCR CDR3. MiXCR was run by TCRdb on the multiplex PCR reads, yielding one entry per CDR3 protein. The sample consists of 350,000 to 400,000 distinct CDR3 sequences, around 20% of them appearing once. Sequencing used blood. The receptors derive from a man aged 18 to 30 with Graves' ophthalmopathy.

Points on this clonotype: One base away lies a much larger clone, so this may be a sequencing read error. CDR3 residues: CASELSGGTYEQYF. CDR3 DNA sequence: TGTGCCAGCGAACTAAGCGGGGGGACCTACGAGCAGTACTTC. The rearrangement uses TRBV6-4 and TRBJ2-7, with 9 positions matching TRBD2. Germline assignment: CDR1 MRHNA and CDR2 SNTAGT. V was pared by 8 bases and J by 2 bases, with 7 bases of the junction left unmatched. The CDR3 is 14 residues long.

The CDR3 region has the DNA TGTGCCAGCAGCTTGGACTGGTCCCAAGAGACCCAGTACTTC. It codes for CASSLDWSQETQYF. The gene calls are TRBV11-2 and TRBJ2-5; tentatively, D is TRBD2 (5 bases). Germline lookup yields CDR1 SGHAT and CDR2 FQNNGV. CDR3 length equals 14 residues. The V gene lost 3 bases and the J gene lost 1 base, with 9 bases spanning the gap.

This clonotype came up many times. This chain links TRBV2 with TRBJ2-7; tentatively, D is TRBD1 (6 bases). The length of the CDR3 is 14 residues. The germline CDR1 and CDR2 sequences are SNHLY and FYNNEI. The ends were cut back, 7 bases at V and 2 bases at J, with 15 bases in the middle. CDR3 residues: CASNPRQEAYEQYF. CDR3 DNA: TGTGCCAGCAATCCCCGACAGGAAGCCTACGAGCAGTACTTC.

This clonotype showed up many times. The chain has TRBV7-2 and TRBJ2-1, with a tentative D call TRBD1 (5 bases). Germline V gene lookup returns CDR1 SGHTA and CDR2 FQGNSA. The V end was cut by 5 bases, the J end by 7 bases, with 15 bases between. This CDR3 has 14 residues. In DNA form, the CDR3 reads TGTGCCAGCAGCCCTCAGGGTAGGGTGAATGAGCAGTTCTTC. Translating gives CASSPQGRVNEQFF. The full variable domain, rest sourced from reference TRBV7-2 and TRBJ2-1, is GAGVSQSPSNKVTEKGKDVELRCDPISGHTALYWYRQSLGQGLEFLIYFQGNSAPDKSGLPSDRFSAERTGGSVSTLTIQRTQQEDSAVYLCASSPQGRVNEQFFGPGTRLTVL.

This clonotype was detected a few times. The chain carries TRBV29-1 and TRBJ2-1; 14 bases line up with TRBD2. Losses at the gene ends were 7 bases for V and 9 bases for J; bases not matched to a gene: 11. Germline V gene data show CDR1 as SQVTM and CDR2 as ANQGSEA. The CDR3 totals 15 residues. The CDR3 reads CSAVLTSGGAGEQFF. The CDR3 bases are TGCAGCGCCGTCTTGACTAGCGGGGGGGCGGGTGAGCAGTTCTTC.

This clonotype was counted many times. The chain combines TRBV28 with TRBJ2-7; D not certain. The CDR3 totals 15 residues. Per the germline V gene, CDR1 is MDHEN and CDR2 is SYDVKM. V shed 4 bases and J shed 4 bases, with 17 bases lying between them. The CDR3 is CASSSPPTGMYEQYF. The CDR3 DNA reads as TGTGCCAGCAGTTCCCCCCCAACCGGAATGTACGAGCAGTACTTC.

The V and J genes are TRBV18 and TRBJ2-4; D not certain. Germline V gene data show CDR1 as KGHSH and CDR2 as LQKENI. This CDR3 is built from 15 residues. V lost 5 bases and J lost 0, with 11 bases in between. CDR3 protein: CASSSATLAKNIQYF. The CDR3 DNA is TGTGCCAGCTCATCTGCAACCTTAGCCAAAAACATTCAGTACTTC. Full variable domain (rest looked up from reference TRBV18 and TRBJ2-4): NAGVMQNPRHLVRRRGQEARLRCSPMKGHSHVYWYRQLPEEGLKFMVYLQKENIIDESGMPKERFSAEFPKEGPSILRIQQVVRGDSAAYFCASSSATLAKNIQYFGAGTRLSVL.

This clonotype was counted at least ten times. The rearrangement links TRBV2 to TRBJ2-5, with D perhaps TRBD1 (5 bases). The CDR3 is made up of 15 amino acids. Trimming pared 0 bases from V and 2 bases from J, leaving 10 bases between. The germline CDR1 and CDR2 sequences are SNHLY and FYNNEI. This CDR3 is CASSEARAGQETQYF. DNA of the CDR3: TGTGCCAGCAGTGAAGCGCGCGCAGGGCAAGAGACCCAGTACTTC. Based on the CDR3 plus reference TRBV2 and TRBJ2-5, the full variable domain is EPEVTQTPSHQVTQMGQEVILRCVPISNHLYFYWYRQILGQKVEFLVSFYNNEISEKSEIFDDQFSVERPDGSNFTLKIRSTKLEDSAMYFCASSEARAGQETQYFGPGTRLLVL.